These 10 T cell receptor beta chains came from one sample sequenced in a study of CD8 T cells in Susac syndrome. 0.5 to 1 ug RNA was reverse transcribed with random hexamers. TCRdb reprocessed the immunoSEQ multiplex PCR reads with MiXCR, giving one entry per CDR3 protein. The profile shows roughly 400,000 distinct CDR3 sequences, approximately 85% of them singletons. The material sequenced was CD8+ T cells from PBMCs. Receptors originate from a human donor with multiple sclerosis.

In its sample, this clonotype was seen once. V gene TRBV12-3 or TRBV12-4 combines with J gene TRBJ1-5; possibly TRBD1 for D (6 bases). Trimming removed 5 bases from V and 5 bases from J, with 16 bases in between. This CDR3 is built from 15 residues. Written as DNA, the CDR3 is TGTGCCAGCAGTCCCCCGGGGGCAGGGTATCAGCCCCAGCATTTT. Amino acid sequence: CASSPPGAGYQPQHF.

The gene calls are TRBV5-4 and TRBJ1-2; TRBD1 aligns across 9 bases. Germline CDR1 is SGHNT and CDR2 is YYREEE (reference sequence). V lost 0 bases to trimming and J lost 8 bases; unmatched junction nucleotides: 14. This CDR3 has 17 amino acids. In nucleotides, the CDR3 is TGTGCCAGCAGCTTGGGCAGGACAGGGGCCAATGCCCGGGGCTACACCTTC. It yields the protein CASSLGRTGANARGYTF.

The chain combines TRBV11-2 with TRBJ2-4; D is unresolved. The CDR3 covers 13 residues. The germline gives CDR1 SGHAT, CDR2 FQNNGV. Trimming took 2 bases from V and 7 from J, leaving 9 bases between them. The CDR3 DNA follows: TGTGCCAGCAGCTTACGGGTCTCGAACATTCAGTACTTC. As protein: CASSLRVSNIQYF.

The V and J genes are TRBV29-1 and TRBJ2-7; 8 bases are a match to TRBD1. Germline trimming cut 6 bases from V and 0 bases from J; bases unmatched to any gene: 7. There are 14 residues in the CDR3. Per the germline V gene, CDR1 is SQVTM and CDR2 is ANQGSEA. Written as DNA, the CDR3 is TGCAGCGTGGCAGGGGGCATACTCTCCTACGAGCAGTACTTC. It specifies CSVAGGILSYEQYF.

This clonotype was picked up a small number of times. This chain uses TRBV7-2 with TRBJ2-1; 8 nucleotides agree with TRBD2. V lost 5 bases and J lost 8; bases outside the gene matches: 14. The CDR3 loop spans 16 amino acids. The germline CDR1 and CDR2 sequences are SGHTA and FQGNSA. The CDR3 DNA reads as TGTGCCAGCAGCCTCCTCCACAGCGGGAGAAGGTATGAGCAGTTCTTC. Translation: CASSLLHSGRRYEQFF.

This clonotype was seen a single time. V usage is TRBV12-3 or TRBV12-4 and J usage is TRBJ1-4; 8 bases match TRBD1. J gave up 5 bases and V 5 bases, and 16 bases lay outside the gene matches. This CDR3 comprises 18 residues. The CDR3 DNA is TGTGCCAGCAGTCTAAACCCTACGGACAGGGCCGAAAATGAAAAACTGTTTTTT. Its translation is CASSLNPTDRAENEKLFF.

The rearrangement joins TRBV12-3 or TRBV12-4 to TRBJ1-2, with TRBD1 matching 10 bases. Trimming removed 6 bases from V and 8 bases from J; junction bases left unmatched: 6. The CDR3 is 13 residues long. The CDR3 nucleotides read TGTGCCAGCAGCCGAGGGACAGGGGTGGGCTACACCTTC. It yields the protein CASSRGTGVGYTF.

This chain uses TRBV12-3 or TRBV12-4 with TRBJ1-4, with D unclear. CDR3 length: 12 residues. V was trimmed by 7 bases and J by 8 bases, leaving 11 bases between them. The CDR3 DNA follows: TGTGCCAGCACCGGAACTGGAGAAAAACTGTTTTTT. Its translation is CASTGTGEKLFF.

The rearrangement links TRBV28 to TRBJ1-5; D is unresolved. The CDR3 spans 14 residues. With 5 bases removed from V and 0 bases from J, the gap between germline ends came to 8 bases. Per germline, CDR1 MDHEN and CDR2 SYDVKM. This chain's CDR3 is CASSERDSNQPQHF. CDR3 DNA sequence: TGTGCCAGCAGTGAAAGGGATAGCAATCAGCCCCAGCATTTT.

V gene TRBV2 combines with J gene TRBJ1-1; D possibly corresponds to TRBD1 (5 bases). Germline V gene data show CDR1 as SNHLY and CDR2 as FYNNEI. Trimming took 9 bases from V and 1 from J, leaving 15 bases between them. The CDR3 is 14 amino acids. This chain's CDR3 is CARDAGTENTEAFF. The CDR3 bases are TGTGCCAGAGATGCCGGGACGGAGAACACTGAAGCTTTCTTT. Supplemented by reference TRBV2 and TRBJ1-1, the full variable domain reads EPEVTQTPSHQVTQMGQEVILRCVPISNHLYFYWYRQILGQKVEFLVSFYNNEISEKSEIFDDQFSVERPDGSNFTLKIRSTKLEDSAMYFCARDAGTENTEAFFGQGTRLTVV.